Included here is one T cell receptor beta chain sequence, with context. These data belong to a study of blood T cell repertoires in COVID-19. Germline V CDR1 and CDR2: MNHEY, SVGEGT. The CDR3 loop spans 13 amino acids. Trimming took off 0 bases at V and 9 bases at J, with 9 bases between the two ends. Only in-frame clones appear in the TCRdb table, and some are missing; sequencing was by immunoSEQ multiplex PCR. The sample yields some 380,000 clones, almost 90% seen once. The origin of this receptor is a man younger than 35 with active or convalescent COVID-19. The chain links TRBV6-2 or TRBV6-3 to TRBJ2-1, with D perhaps matching TRBD1 (6 bases). The sequencing sample was made of peripheral blood. CDR3 region: CASSYSGGFEQFF. Here the CDR3 DNA reads TGTGCCAGCAGTTACTCAGGGGGTTTTGAGCAGTTCTTC.